These 22 T cell receptor beta chains came from one sample sequenced in a study of blood T cell repertoires in COVID-19. Libraries were prepared by immunoSEQ multiplex PCR; TCRdb keeps only in-frame clonotypes and omits some of them. The repertoire holds under 150,000 clones, around 81% seen once, with roughly 9.7% in the top ten. Sequenced material: peripheral blood. Receptors were obtained from a man aged 40-55 years with active or convalescent COVID-19.

The chain has TRBV6-5 and TRBJ2-2; D unclear. Germline V lookup: CDR1 MNHEY, CDR2 SVGAGI. V lost 7 bases and J 7 bases, leaving 7 bases between the germline ends. The CDR3 loop spans 11 amino acids. CDR3 amino acids: CASTHIGELFF. CDR3 coding DNA: TGTGCCAGCACACACATCGGGGAGCTGTTTTTT.

The chain employs TRBV30 and TRBJ1-4; unclear D gene. The germline V and J ends were trimmed by 1 base and 0 bases, with 6 bases remaining between them. Germline CDR1 GTSNPN, CDR2 SVGIG (reference sequence). The CDR3 totals 14 residues. The CDR3 spells CAWSAFPTNEKLFF. The CDR3 DNA reads TGTGCCTGGAGTGCGTTCCCAACTAATGAAAAACTGTTTTTT.

The gene calls are TRBV7-9 and TRBJ2-7; 7 bases line up with TRBD1. The CDR3 runs to 15 residues. Per the germline V gene, CDR1 is SEHNR and CDR2 is FQNEAQ (reference sequence). Trimming at V came to 3 bases and at J to 2 bases, leaving 7 bases not matched to a gene. DNA of the CDR3: TGTGCCAGCAGCTTCGGACAGGCACCCCCCTACGAGCAGTACTTC. It yields the protein CASSFGQAPPYEQYF. The variable domain in full, completed from reference TRBV7-9 and TRBJ2-7, reads DTGVSQNPRHKITKRGQNVTFRCDPISEHNRLYWYRQTLGQGPEFLTYFQNEAQLEKSRLLSDRFSAERPKGSFSTLEIQRTEQGDSAMYLCASSFGQAPPYEQYFGPGTRLTVT.

This chain joins TRBV19 and TRBJ1-1; possible D gene TRBD1, 6 bases. Trimming took off 5 bases at V and 1 base at J, with 14 bases between the two ends. The CDR3 covers 15 residues. CDR1 and CDR2 from the germline V gene are LNHDA and SQIVND (reference sequence). CDR3 nucleotide sequence: TGTGCCAGTAGTCCAAGGGGGGGACGGAACACTGAAGCTTTCTTT. This sequence encodes CASSPRGGRNTEAFF.

The chain recombines TRBV3-1 (or the pseudogene TRBV3-2) with TRBJ2-1; weak D call: TRBD2 (5 bases). The V gene lost 4 bases and the J gene lost 7 bases, with 11 bases spanning the gap. Germline V gene sequence: CDR1 LGHDT, CDR2 YNNKEL (reference sequence). The CDR3 sequence is 13 residues long. The CDR3 here is CASSRKPGNEQFF. The DNA for the CDR3 is TGTGCCAGCAGCCGAAAACCGGGGAATGAGCAGTTCTTC.

This chain links TRBV7-9 with TRBJ1-5; 7 bases match TRBD1. Germline assignment: CDR1 SEHNR and CDR2 FQNEAQ (reference sequence). This CDR3 comprises 18 residues. Trimming at V came to 3 bases and at J to 6 bases, leaving 17 bases not matched to a gene. For the CDR3, the DNA is TGTGCCAGCAGCTTCGACGCGTACAGGGGCCCCAGCGGTCAGCCCCAGCATTTT. The encoded protein is CASSFDAYRGPSGQPQHF.

The V call is TRBV3-1 (or the pseudogene TRBV3-2), the J call TRBJ1-3, with D perhaps TRBD1 (6 bases). Germline V gene sequence: CDR1 LGHDT, CDR2 YNNKEL (reference sequence). CDR3 length equals 14 residues. V shed 4 bases and J shed 4 bases, with 11 bases lying between them. Written as DNA, the CDR3 is TGTGCCAGCAGCCCCGGGACACAAGGAAACACCATATATTTT. This encodes CASSPGTQGNTIYF.

The chain joins TRBV7-3 to TRBJ1-1; no clear D gene. Germline-derived CDR1 and CDR2 are SGHTA and FQGTGA. The V end was cut by 5 bases, the J end by 4 bases, with 20 bases between. The CDR3 has 16 amino acids. The CDR3, as DNA: TGTGCCAGCAGCCGCCTTCCAGGTCTGAATGGCACTGAAGCTTTCTTT. This translates into CASSRLPGLNGTEAFF.

The chain is built from TRBV11-3 and TRBJ2-1; 8 bases fit TRBD1. The CDR3 totals 15 residues. CDR1 and CDR2 from the germline V gene are SGHNT and YENEEA. After removal of 5 bases from V and 10 bases from J, the junction contained 13 bases not matched to a gene. CDR3 sequence reads: CASSARTGIGAEQFF. CDR3 nucleotide sequence: TGTGCCAGCAGCGCCCGGACAGGGATAGGGGCCGAGCAGTTCTTC. Complete variable domain (other parts from reference TRBV11-3 and TRBJ2-1): EAGVVQSPRYKIIEKKQPVAFWCNPISGHNTLYWYLQNLGQGPELLIRYENEEAVDDSQLPKDRFSAERLKGVDSTLKIQPAELGDSAVYLCASSARTGIGAEQFFGPGTRLTVL.

V and J are TRBV18 and TRBJ1-5; 8 bases map to TRBD1. The germline CDR1 and CDR2 sequences are KGHSH and LQKENI. There are 16 residues in the CDR3. V dropped 3 bases and J dropped 0; count of bases not matched to a gene: 4. CDR3 sequence: CASSPDRANSNQPQHF. Written as DNA, the CDR3 is TGTGCCAGCTCACCGGACAGGGCGAATAGCAATCAGCCCCAGCATTTT. Full variable domain (outside the CDR3, taken from reference TRBV18 and TRBJ1-5): NAGVMQNPRHLVRRRGQEARLRCSPMKGHSHVYWYRQLPEEGLKFMVYLQKENIIDESGMPKERFSAEFPKEGPSILRIQQVVRGDSAAYFCASSPDRANSNQPQHFGDGTRLSIL.

The chain combines TRBV19 with TRBJ2-2, with a possible D match to TRBD1 (6 bases). The V end lost 6 bases, the J end lost 0 bases, and 11 bases lay between the germline ends. Germline V lookup: CDR1 LNHDA, CDR2 SQIVND (reference sequence). The CDR3 totals 15 residues. In DNA, the CDR3 is TGTGCCAGTAGAACGGGACAAACGAACACCGGGGAGCTGTTTTTT. Amino acid sequence: CASRTGQTNTGELFF.

The J gene is TRBJ2-5, the V gene TRBV19, with 7 bases fitting TRBD1. J lost 4 bases, V lost 9 bases, and 11 bases had no gene match. CDR1 and CDR2 from the germline V gene are LNHDA and SQIVND (reference sequence). This CDR3 is 14 amino acids long. The CDR3 DNA is TGTGCCAGCTCAATGAGCCAGGGGGTAGAGACCCAGTACTTC. It is translated as CASSMSQGVETQYF. The full variable domain, in which reference TRBV19 and TRBJ2-5 provide the parts outside the CDR3, is DGGITQSPKYLFRKEGQNVTLSCEQNLNHDAMYWYRQDPGQGLRLIYYSQIVNDFQKGDIAEGYSVSREKKESFPLTVTSAQKNPTAFYLCASSMSQGVETQYFGPGTRLLVL.

The genes are TRBV4-1 and TRBJ2-2; no definite D call. The CDR3 runs to 15 residues. The V gene's germline CDR1 is MGHRA and CDR2 YSYEKL. V was clipped by 0 bases and J by 4 bases, with 9 bases between them. The CDR3 coding sequence is TGCGCCAGCAGCCAAGATCGAGCGTCCACCGGGGAGCTGTTTTTT. This translates into CASSQDRASTGELFF.

V usage is TRBV4-1 and J usage is TRBJ1-5; D unresolved. The CDR3 is made up of 13 amino acids. From germline, CDR1 is MGHRA and CDR2 YSYEKL. Trimming took 0 bases from V and 6 from J, leaving 6 bases between them. The CDR3 nucleotides are TGCGCCAGCAGCCAAGATTGGGCTCAGCCCCAGCATTTT. Translation gives CASSQDWAQPQHF.

This clone appeared a few times. The gene calls are TRBV7-2 and TRBJ1-1; no definite D call. Germline V gives CDR1 SGHTA, CDR2 FQGNSA. This CDR3 comprises 16 residues. Deletions cut 0 bases from V and 2 bases from J, with 13 bases between. The CDR3 region is CASSLAGTVLNTEAFF. The CDR3 DNA is TGTGCCAGCAGCTTAGCTGGTACAGTGTTAAACACTGAAGCTTTCTTT.

The J gene is TRBJ2-5, the V gene TRBV4-2; 9 bases agree with TRBD2. V gave up 0 bases and J gave up 5 bases; unmatched junction bases: 10. This CDR3 has 17 amino acids. CDR1 and CDR2 (germline): LGHNA, YNFKEQ. CDR3 protein: CASSQEKGTSSRETQYF. CDR3 coding DNA: TGTGCCAGCAGCCAAGAAAAAGGGACTAGCTCGAGGGAGACCCAGTACTTC.

The chain has TRBV6-5 and TRBJ1-5; possibly TRBD1 for D (6 bases). The CDR3 is made up of 13 amino acids. Germline V gene lookup returns CDR1 MNHEY and CDR2 SVGAGI. The V and J ends lost 5 bases and 4 bases respectively, with 9 bases between them. CDR3 in DNA: TGTGCCAGCAGTACAGGGTTTAATCAGCCCCAGCATTTT. Its translation is CASSTGFNQPQHF.

This clone occurred once. The rearrangement links TRBV20-1 to TRBJ1-3; D uncertain. The CDR3 is made up of 13 amino acids. Trimming took off 3 bases at V and 2 bases at J, with 8 bases between the two ends. Germline lookup yields CDR1 DFQATT and CDR2 SNEGSKA (reference sequence). The CDR3 spells CSASSGAGNTIYF. CDR3 in DNA: TGCAGTGCTAGTTCCGGGGCTGGAAACACCATATATTTT.

The V call is TRBV6-5, the J call TRBJ2-1; 13 bases match TRBD2. Germline CDR1 and CDR2: MNHEY and SVGAGI. This CDR3 has 15 residues. V was pared by 2 bases and J by 8 bases, with 3 bases of the junction left unmatched. The CDR3 here is CASSYRTSGGHEQFF. The CDR3 DNA is TGTGCCAGCAGTTACCGGACTAGCGGGGGACATGAGCAGTTCTTC.

The chain couples TRBV24-1 to TRBJ1-1, with D unresolved. Germline V gives CDR1 KGHDR, CDR2 SFDVKD. The CDR3 loop spans 10 amino acids. V was trimmed by 12 bases and J by 6 bases, leaving 10 bases between them. The CDR3 region is CAPPGAEAFF. The CDR3 DNA reads TGTGCCCCCCCCGGGGCTGAAGCTTTCTTT.

J is TRBJ1-4 and V is TRBV6-5, with 8 bases lining up with TRBD1. CDR3 length: 14 residues. Germline CDR1 reads MNHEY; CDR2 reads SVGAGI. J gave up 6 bases and V 6 bases, and 6 bases lay outside the gene matches. The CDR3 here is CASSMNRGDEKLFF. CDR3 DNA sequence: TGTGCCAGCAGCATGAACAGGGGGGATGAAAAACTGTTTTTT.

The V and J genes are TRBV3-1 (or the pseudogene TRBV3-2) and TRBJ1-1; D perhaps matches TRBD1 (5 bases). The CDR3 consists of 13 residues. Trimming left V 3 bases short and J 7 bases short, with 12 bases between. Germline V CDR1 and CDR2: LGHDT, YNNKEL (reference sequence). CDR3 amino acids: CASSQGHGNEAFF. The DNA of the CDR3 is TGTGCCAGCAGCCAGGGGCACGGAAATGAAGCTTTCTTT.